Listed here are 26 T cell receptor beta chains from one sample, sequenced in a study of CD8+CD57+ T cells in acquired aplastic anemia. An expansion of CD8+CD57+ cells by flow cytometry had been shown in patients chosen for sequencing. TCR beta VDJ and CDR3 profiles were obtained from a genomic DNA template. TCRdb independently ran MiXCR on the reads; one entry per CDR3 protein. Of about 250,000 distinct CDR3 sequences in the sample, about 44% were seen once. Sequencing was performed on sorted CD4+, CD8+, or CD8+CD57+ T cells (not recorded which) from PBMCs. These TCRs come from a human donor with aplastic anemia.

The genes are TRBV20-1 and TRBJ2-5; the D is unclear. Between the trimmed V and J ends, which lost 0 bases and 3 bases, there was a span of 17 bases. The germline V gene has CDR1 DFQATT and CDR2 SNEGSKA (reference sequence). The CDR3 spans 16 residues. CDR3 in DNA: TGCAGTGCTAGAGATCCAGAGTTCCCAGGAGAAGAGACCCAGTACTTC. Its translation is CSARDPEFPGEETQYF.

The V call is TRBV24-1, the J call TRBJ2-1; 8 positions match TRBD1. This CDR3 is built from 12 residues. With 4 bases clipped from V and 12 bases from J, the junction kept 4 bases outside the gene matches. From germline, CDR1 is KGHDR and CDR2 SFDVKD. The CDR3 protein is CATSETGTGQFF. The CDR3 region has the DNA TGTGCCACCAGTGAAACTGGGACAGGGCAGTTCTTC.

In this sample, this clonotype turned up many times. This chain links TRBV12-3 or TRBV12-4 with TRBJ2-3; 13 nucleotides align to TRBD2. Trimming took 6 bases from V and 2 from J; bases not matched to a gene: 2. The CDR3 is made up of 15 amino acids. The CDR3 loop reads CASRGLAGLTDTQYF. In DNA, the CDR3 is TGTGCCAGCAGGGGACTAGCGGGGCTCACAGATACGCAGTATTTT.

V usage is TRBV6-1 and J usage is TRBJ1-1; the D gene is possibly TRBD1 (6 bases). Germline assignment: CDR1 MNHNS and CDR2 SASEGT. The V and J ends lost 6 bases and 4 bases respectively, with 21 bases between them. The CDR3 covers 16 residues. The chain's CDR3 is CASSLEGGGVGTEAFF. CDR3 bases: TGTGCCAGCAGCTTAGAGGGGGGAGGGGTGGGCACTGAAGCTTTCTTT.

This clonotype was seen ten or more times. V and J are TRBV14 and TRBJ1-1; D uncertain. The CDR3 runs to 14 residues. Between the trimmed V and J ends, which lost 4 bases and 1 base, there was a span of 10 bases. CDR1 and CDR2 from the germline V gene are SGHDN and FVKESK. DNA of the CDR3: TGTGCCAGCAGCCTTCTCCCGGGGAACACTGAAGCTTTCTTT. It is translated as CASSLLPGNTEAFF.

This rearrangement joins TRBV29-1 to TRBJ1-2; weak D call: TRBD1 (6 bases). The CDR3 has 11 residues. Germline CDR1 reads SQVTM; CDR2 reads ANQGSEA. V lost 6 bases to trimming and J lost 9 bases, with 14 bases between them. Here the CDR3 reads CSVILQGRYTF. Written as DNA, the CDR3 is TGCAGCGTAATCCTACAGGGACGCTACACCTTC.

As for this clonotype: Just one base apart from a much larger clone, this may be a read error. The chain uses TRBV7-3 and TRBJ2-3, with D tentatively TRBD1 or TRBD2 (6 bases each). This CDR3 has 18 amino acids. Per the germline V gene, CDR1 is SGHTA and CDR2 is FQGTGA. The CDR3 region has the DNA TGTGCCAGCAGCCTAAAACCCCGACTAGATGGGGGCACAGATGCGCAGTATTTT. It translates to CASSLKPRLDGGTDAQYF.

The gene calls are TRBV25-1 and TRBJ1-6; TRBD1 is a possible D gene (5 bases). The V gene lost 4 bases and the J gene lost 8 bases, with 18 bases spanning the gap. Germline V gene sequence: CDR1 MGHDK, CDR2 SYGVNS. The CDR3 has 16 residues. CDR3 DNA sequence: TGTGCCAGCAGTGTAGGCAGGGTCCGGCCGGATTCACCCCTCCACTTT. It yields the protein CASSVGRVRPDSPLHF.

The CDR3: CAIGGLVDRAYGYTF. The CDR3 DNA is TGTGCCATCGGTGGTCTAGTGGACAGGGCTTATGGCTACACCTTC. The chain combines TRBV10-3 with TRBJ1-2; the match to TRBD1 covers 8 bases. Losses at the gene ends were 8 bases for V and 5 bases for J; bases not matched to a gene: 13. Germline V gene sequence: CDR1 ENHRY, CDR2 SYGVKD. The CDR3 contains 15 residues.

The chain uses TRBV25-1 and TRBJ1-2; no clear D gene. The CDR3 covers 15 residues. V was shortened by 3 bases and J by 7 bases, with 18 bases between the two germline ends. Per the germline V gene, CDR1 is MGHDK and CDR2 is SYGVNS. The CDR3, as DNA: TGTGCCAGCAGTGATTCACTTATCGGCAGGACTGGCTACACCTTC. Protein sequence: CASSDSLIGRTGYTF.

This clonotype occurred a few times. The CDR3 nucleotides read TGTGCCAGCAGTTTTAGTAGGAGCAATCAGCCCCAGCATTTT. It translates to CASSFSRSNQPQHF. This chain links TRBV6-2 or TRBV6-3 with TRBJ1-5; D is uncertain. V lost 4 bases and J 1 base, leaving 8 bases between the germline ends. The CDR3 covers 14 residues. From germline, CDR1 is MNHEY and CDR2 SVGEGT.

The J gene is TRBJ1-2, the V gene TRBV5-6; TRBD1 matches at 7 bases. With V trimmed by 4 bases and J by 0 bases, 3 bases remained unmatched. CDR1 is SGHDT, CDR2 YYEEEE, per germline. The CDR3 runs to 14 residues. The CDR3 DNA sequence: TGTGCCAGCAGCCCGGACAGGTCTAACTATGGCTACACCTTC. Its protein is CASSPDRSNYGYTF. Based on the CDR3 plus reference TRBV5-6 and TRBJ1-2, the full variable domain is DAGVTQSPTHLIKTRGQQVTLRCSPKSGHDTVSWYQQALGQGPQFIFQYYEEEERQRGNFPDRFSGHQFPNYSSELNVNALLLGDSALYLCASSPDRSNYGYTFGSGTRLTVV.

This chain's CDR3 is CATSAGKRNQPQHF. Written as DNA, the CDR3 is TGTGCCACCAGTGCAGGGAAGCGGAATCAGCCCCAGCATTTT. This chain connects TRBV24-1 to TRBJ1-5; possibly TRBD1 for D (5 bases). Germline CDR1 KGHDR, CDR2 SFDVKD. CDR3 length equals 14 residues. V shed 5 bases and J shed 4 bases, with 11 bases lying between them.

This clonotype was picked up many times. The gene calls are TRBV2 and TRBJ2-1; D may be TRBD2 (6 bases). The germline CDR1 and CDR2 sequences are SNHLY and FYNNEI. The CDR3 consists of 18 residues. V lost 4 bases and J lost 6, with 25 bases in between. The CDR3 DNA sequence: TGTGCCAGCAGTGCGAGCCTACATGGACGGGAGAACTTCAATGAGCAGTTCTTC. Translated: CASSASLHGRENFNEQFF.

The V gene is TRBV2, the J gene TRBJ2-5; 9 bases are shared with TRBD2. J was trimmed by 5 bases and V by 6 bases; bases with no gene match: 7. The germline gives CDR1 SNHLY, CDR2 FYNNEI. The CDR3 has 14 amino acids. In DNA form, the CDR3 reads TGTGCCAGCAGGGACAATAGCGGGGGCGAGACCCAGTACTTC. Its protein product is CASRDNSGGETQYF.

This CDR3 reads CASSALAGVPDTQYF. The CDR3 nucleotides are TGTGCCAGCAGTGCCTTGGCGGGGGTCCCAGATACGCAGTATTTT. V is TRBV2 and J is TRBJ2-3; 7 nucleotides align to TRBD2. The J segment lost 4 bases and the V segment lost 4 bases, leaving 8 bases of the junction unmatched. CDR1 SNHLY and CDR2 FYNNEI come from the germline V gene. This CDR3 contains 15 residues.

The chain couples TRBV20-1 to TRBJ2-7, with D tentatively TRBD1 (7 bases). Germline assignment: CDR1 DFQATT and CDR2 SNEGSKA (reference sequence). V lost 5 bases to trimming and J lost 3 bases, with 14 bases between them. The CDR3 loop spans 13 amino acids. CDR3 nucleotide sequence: TGCAGTGCTTGGAGGGACAGCGACTACGAGCAGTACTTC. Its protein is CSAWRDSDYEQYF.

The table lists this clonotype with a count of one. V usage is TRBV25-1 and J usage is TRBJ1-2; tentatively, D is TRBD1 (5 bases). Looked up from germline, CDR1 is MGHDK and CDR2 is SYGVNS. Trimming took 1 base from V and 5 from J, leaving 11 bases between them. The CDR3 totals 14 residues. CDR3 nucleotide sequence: TGTGCCAGCAGTGAATCTGGCAGGGTTTATGGCTACACCTTC. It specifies CASSESGRVYGYTF.

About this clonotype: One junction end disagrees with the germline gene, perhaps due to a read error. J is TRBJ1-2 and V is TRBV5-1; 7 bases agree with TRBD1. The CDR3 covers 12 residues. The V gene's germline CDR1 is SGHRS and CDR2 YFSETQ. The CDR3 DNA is TGTGCCAGCAGTAGACAGGGTTATGGCTACACCTTC. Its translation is CASSRQGYGYTF. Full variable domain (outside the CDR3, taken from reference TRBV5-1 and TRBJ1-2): KAGVTQTPRYLIKTRGQQVTLSCSPISGHRSVSWYQQTPGQGLQFLFEYFSETQRNKGNFPGRFSGRQFSNSRSEMNVSTLELGDSALYLCASSRQGYGYTFGSGTRLTVV.

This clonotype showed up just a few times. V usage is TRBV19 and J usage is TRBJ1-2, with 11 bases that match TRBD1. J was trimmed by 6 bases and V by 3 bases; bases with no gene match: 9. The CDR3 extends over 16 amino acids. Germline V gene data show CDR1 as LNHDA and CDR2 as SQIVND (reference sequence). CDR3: CASSILSDRGLDGYTF. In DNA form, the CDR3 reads TGTGCCAGTAGTATCCTATCGGACAGGGGGCTGGATGGCTACACCTTC.

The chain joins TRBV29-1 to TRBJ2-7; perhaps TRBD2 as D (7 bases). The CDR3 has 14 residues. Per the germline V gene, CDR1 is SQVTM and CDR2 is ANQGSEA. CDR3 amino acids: CSARGGQGGIEQYF. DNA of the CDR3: TGCAGTGCTAGGGGGGGTCAGGGCGGTATCGAGCAGTACTTC.

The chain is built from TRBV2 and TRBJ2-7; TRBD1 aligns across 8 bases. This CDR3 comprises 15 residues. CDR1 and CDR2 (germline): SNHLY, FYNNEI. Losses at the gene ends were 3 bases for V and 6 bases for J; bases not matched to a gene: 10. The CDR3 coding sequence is TGTGCCAGCAGTGAGATCGGCGGACAGGGTTCCGAGCAGTACTTC. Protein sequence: CASSEIGGQGSEQYF.

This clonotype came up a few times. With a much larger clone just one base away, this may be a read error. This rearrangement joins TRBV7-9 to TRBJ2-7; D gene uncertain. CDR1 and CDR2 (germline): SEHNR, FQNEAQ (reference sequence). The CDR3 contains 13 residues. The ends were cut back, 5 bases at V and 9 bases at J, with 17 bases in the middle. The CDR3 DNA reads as TGTGCCAGCAGCCCCGTTAGTGGGCAGATGCAGTACTTC. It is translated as CASSPVSGQMQYF.

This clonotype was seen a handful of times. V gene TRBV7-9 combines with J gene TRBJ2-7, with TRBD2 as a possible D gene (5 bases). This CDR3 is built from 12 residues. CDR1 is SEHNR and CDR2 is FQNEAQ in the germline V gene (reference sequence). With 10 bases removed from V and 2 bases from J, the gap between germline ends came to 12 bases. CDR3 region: CANSLAPYEQYF. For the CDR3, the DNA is TGTGCCAACAGTCTAGCCCCCTACGAGCAGTACTTC.

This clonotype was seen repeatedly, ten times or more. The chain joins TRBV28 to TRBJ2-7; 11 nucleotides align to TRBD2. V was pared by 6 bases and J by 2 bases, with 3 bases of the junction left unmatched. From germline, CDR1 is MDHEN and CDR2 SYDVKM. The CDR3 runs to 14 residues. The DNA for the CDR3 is TGTGCCAGCAGGATGACTAGCGGGACCTACGAGCAGTACTTC. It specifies CASRMTSGTYEQYF.

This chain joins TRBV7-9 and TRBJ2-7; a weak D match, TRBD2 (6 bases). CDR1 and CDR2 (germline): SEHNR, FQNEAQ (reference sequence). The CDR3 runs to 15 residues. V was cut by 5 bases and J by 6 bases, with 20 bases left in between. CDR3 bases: TGTGCCAGCAGCGTTGGTGGTAGCGGCCCCTCCGAGCAGTACTTC. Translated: CASSVGGSGPSEQYF.